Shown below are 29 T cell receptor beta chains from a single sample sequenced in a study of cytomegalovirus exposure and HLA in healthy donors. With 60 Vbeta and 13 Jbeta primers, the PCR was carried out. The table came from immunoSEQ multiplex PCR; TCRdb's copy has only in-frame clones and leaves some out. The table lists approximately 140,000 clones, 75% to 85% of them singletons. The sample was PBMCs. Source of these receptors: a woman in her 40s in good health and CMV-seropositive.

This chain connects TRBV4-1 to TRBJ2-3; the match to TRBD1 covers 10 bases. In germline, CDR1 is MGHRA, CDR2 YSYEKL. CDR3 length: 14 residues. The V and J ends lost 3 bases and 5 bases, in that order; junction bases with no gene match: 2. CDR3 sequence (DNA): TGCGCCAGCAGCCACGACAGGGGGCGAGATACGCAGTATTTT. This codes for CASSHDRGRDTQYF.

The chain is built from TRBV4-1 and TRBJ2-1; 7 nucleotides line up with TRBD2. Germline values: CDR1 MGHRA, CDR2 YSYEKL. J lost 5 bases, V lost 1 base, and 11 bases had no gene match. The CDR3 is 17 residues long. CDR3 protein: CASSQGRRTSVNNEQFF. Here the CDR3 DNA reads TGCGCCAGCAGCCAAGGTAGGAGAACTAGCGTTAACAATGAGCAGTTCTTC.

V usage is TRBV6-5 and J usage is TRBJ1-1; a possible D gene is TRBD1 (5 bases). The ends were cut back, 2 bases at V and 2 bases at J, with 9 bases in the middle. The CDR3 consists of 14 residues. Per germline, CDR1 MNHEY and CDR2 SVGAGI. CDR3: CASSYDRTNTEAFF. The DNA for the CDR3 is TGTGCCAGCAGTTACGACAGAACAAACACTGAAGCTTTCTTT.

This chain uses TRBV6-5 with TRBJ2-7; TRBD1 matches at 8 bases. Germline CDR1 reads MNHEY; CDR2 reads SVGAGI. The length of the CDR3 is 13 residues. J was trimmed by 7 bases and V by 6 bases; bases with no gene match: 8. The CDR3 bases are TGTGCCAGCAGCCCGGGACAGGTCCCTGAGCAGTACTTC. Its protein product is CASSPGQVPEQYF.

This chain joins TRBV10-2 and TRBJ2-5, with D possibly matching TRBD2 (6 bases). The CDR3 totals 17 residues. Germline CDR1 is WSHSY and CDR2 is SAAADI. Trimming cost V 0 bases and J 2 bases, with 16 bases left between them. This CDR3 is CASSESKSTSTQETQYF. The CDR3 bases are TGCGCCAGCAGTGAGTCGAAATCCACTAGCACACAAGAGACCCAGTACTTC.

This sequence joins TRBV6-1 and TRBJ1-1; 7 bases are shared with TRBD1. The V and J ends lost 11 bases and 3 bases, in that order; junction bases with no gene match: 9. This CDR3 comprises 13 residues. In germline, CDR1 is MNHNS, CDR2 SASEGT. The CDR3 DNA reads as TGTGCCGGAAATACAGGGGCGGACACTGAAGCTTTCTTT. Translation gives CAGNTGADTEAFF.

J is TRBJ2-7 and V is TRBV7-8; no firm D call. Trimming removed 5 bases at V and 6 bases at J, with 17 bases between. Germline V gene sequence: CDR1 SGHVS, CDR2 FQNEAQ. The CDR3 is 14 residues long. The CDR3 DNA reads TGTGCCAGCAGCAAGCACCAGGCGAGTCTCGAGCAGTACTTC. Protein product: CASSKHQASLEQYF.

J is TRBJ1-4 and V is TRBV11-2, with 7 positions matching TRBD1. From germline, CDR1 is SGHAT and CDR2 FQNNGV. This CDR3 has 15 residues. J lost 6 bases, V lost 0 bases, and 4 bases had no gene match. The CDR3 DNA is TGTGCCAGCAGCTTAGATCCCCAGGGGGATGAAAAACTGTTTTTT. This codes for CASSLDPQGDEKLFF.

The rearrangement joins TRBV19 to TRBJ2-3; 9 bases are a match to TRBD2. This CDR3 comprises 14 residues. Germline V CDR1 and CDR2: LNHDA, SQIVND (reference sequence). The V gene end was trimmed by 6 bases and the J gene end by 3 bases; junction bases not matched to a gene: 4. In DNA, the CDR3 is TGTGCCAGTAGGGGACTAGCTGTTACAGATACGCAGTATTTT. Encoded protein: CASRGLAVTDTQYF.

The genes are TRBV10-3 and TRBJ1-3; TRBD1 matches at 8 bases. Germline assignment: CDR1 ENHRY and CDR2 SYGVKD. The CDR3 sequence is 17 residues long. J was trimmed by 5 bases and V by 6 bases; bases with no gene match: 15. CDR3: CAIRPGQGNMGRNTIYF. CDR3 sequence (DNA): TGTGCCATCAGACCCGGACAGGGTAATATGGGACGAAACACCATATATTTT.

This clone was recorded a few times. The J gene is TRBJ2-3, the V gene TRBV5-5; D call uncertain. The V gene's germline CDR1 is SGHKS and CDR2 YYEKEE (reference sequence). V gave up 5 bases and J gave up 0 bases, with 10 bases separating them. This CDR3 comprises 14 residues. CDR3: CASRSAGSTDTQYF. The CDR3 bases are TGTGCCAGCAGATCAGCAGGTAGCACAGATACGCAGTATTTT. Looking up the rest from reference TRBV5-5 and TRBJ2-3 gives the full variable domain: DAGVTQSPTHLIKTRGQQVTLRCSPISGHKSVSWYQQVLGQGPQFIFQYYEKEERGRGNFPDRFSARQFPNYSSELNVNALLLGDSALYLCASRSAGSTDTQYFGPGTRLTVL.

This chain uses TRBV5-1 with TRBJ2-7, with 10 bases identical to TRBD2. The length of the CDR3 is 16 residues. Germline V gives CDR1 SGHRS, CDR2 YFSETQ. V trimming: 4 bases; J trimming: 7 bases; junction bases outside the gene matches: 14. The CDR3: CASSGRLSGRADEQYF. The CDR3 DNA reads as TGCGCCAGCAGCGGGCGACTAAGCGGGAGGGCCGATGAGCAGTACTTC. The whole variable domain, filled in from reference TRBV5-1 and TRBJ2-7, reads KAGVTQTPRYLIKTRGQQVTLSCSPISGHRSVSWYQQTPGQGLQFLFEYFSETQRNKGNFPGRFSGRQFSNSRSEMNVSTLELGDSALYLCASSGRLSGRADEQYFGPGTRLTVT.

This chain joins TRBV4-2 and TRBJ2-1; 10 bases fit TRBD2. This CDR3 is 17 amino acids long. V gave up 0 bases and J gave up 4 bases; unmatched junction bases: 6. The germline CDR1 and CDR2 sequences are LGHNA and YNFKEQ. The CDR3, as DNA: TGTGCCAGCAGCCAAGAGACAGCGGGAGGGGTATACAATGAGCAGTTCTTC. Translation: CASSQETAGGVYNEQFF.

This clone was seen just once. The CDR3 region has the DNA TGCGCCAGCAGCTTACAGGGGGCGAAATACAATGAGCAGTTCTTC. Translated, it gives CASSLQGAKYNEQFF. V usage is TRBV5-1 and J usage is TRBJ2-1; 9 bases are a match to TRBD1. This CDR3 has 15 residues. Germline V gives CDR1 SGHRS, CDR2 YFSETQ. Germline trimming cut 2 bases from V and 4 bases from J; bases unmatched to any gene: 4.

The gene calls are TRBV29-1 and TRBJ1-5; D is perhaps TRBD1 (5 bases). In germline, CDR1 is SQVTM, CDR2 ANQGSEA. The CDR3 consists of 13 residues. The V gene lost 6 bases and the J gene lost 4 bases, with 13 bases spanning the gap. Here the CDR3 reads CSVGDSGNQPQHF. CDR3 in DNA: TGCAGCGTAGGGGACTCAGGAAATCAGCCCCAGCATTTT. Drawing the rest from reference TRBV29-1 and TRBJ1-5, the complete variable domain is SAVISQKPSRDICQRGTSLTIQCQVDSQVTMMFWYRQQPGQSLTLIATANQGSEATYESGFVIDKFPISRPNLTFSTLTVSNMSPEDSSIYLCSVGDSGNQPQHFGDGTRLSIL.

CDR3 amino acids: CASSLVVGTDNTGELFF. As DNA, the CDR3 is TGTGCCAGCAGCTTGGTTGTTGGGACAGACAACACCGGGGAGCTGTTTTTT. The rearrangement uses TRBV5-6 and TRBJ2-2, with 7 bases identical to TRBD1. This CDR3 has 17 amino acids. The germline gives CDR1 SGHDT, CDR2 YYEEEE. The trim removed 0 bases at V and 2 bases at J, leaving 7 bases unmatched.

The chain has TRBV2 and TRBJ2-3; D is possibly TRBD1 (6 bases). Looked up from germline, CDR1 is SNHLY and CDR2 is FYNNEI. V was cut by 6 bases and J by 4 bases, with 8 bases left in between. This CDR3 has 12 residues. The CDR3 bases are TGTGCCAGCAGGGACAGACCAGATACGCAGTATTTT. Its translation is CASRDRPDTQYF.

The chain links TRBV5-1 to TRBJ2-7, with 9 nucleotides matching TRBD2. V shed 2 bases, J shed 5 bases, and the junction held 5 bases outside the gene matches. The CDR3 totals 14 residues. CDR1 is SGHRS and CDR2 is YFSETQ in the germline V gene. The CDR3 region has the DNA TGCGCCAGCAGCTTTCGCGGGAGGGCCCACGAGCAGTACTTC. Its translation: CASSFRGRAHEQYF. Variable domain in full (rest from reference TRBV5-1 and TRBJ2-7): KAGVTQTPRYLIKTRGQQVTLSCSPISGHRSVSWYQQTPGQGLQFLFEYFSETQRNKGNFPGRFSGRQFSNSRSEMNVSTLELGDSALYLCASSFRGRAHEQYFGPGTRLTVT.

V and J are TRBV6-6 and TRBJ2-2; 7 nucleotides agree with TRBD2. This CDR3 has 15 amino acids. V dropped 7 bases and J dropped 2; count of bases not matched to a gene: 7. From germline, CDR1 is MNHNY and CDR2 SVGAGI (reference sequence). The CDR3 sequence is CASIGSGINTGELFF. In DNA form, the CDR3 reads TGTGCCAGCATCGGCAGCGGGATTAACACCGGGGAGCTGTTTTTT.

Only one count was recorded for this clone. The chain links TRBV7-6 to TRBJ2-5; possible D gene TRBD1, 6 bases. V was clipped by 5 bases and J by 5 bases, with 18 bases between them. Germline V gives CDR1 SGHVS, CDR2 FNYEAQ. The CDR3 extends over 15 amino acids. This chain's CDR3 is CASSPRAGARETQYF. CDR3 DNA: TGTGCCAGCAGCCCGAGGGCAGGGGCGAGGGAGACCCAGTACTTC.

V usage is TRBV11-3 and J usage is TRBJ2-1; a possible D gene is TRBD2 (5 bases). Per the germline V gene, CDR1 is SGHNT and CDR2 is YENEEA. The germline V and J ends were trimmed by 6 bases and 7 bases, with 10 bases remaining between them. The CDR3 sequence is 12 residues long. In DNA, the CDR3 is TGTGCCAGCAGTGTGGGAGAGAATGAGCAGTTCTTC. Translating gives CASSVGENEQFF.

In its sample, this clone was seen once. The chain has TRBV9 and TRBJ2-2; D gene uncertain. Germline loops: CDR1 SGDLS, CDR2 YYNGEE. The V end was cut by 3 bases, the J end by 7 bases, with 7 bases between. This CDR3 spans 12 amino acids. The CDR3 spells CASSASGGELFF. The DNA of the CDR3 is TGTGCCAGCAGCGCCTCAGGCGGGGAGCTGTTTTTT.

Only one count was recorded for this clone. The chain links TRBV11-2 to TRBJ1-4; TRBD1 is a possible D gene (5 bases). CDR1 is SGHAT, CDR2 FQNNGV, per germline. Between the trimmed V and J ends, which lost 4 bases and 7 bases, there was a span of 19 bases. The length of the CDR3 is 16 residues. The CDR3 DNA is TGTGCCAGCAGCTATAGACCCAGGGAATGGGGTGAAAAACTGTTTTTT. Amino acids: CASSYRPREWGEKLFF.

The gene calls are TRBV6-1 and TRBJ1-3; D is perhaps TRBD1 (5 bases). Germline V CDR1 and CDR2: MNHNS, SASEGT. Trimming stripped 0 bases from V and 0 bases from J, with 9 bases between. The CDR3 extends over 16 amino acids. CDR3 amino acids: CASSEARGSSGNTIYF. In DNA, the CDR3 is TGTGCCAGCAGTGAAGCTAGGGGCAGCTCTGGAAACACCATATATTTT.

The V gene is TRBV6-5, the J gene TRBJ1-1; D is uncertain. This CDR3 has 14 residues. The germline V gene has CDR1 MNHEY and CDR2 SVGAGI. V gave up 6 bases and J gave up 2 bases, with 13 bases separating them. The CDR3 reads CASSPSNGNTEAFF. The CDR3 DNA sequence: TGTGCCAGCAGCCCTTCGAACGGTAACACTGAAGCTTTCTTT.

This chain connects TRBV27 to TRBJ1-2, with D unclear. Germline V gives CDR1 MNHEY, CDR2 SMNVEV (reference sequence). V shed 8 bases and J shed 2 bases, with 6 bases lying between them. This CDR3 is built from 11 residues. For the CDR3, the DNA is TGTGCCAGCGGGCAGAACTATGGCTACACCTTC. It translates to CASGQNYGYTF.

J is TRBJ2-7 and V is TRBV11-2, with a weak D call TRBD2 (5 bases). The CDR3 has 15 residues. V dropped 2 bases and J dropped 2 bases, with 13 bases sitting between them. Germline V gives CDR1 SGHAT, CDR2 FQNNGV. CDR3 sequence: CASSLSGLRPYEQYF. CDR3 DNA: TGTGCCAGCAGCTTATCCGGACTCCGGCCCTACGAGCAGTACTTC.

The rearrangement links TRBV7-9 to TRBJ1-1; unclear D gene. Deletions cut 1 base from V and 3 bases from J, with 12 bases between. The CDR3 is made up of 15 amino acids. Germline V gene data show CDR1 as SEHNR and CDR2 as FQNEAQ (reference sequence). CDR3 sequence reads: CASSLGSGRDTEAFF. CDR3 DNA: TGTGCCAGCAGCTTAGGGTCGGGGAGGGACACTGAAGCTTTCTTT.

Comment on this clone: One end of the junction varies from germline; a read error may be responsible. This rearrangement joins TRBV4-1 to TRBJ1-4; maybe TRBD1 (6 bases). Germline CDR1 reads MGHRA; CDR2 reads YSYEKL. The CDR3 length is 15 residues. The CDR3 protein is CASSQGRDTFEKLFF. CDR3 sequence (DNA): TGTGCCAGCAGCCAAGGAAGGGACACATTTGAAAAACTGTTTTTT.